Below, 7 T cell receptor beta chains from the same sample are listed, as sequenced in a study of response to subunit inactivated influenza vaccine (dated by TCRdb to 2016 to 2018). The receptor library was made with RT-PCR. Sequencing was carried out with an Illumina HiSeq 2500. Using fastp trimming at Q25 and MiXCR clonotype assembly, TCRdb reanalyzed the public sequencing data and kept in-frame beta chains. All rows with the same CDR3 protein become a single entry with the most common DNA and genes. The table for this sample lists roughly 500,000 distinct CDR3 sequences; 25% of them were counted only once. Less than 2.5% of the sample goes to the ten largest clones. The sequencing used CD4+ T cells sorted from PBMCs, collected less than 6 days after vaccination. The source of these receptors is a man aged 45-60 years who received an inactivated influenza vaccine. Donor details come from another sample of the same person, matched by shared clones.

The CDR3 DNA follows: TGTGCCAGCAGCTTAGTCGGGGAAAGCACAGATACGCAGTATTTT. Its translation is CASSLVGESTDTQYF. The chain links TRBV7-3 to TRBJ2-3, with D tentatively TRBD2 (5 bases). Trimming took off 2 bases at V and 0 bases at J, with 9 bases between the two ends. Per germline, CDR1 SGHTA and CDR2 FQGTGA. The CDR3 is made up of 15 amino acids. Full variable domain (remainder filled in from reference TRBV7-3 and TRBJ2-3): GAGVSQTPSNKVTEKGKYVELRCDPISGHTALYWYRQSLGQGPEFLIYFQGTGAADDSGLPNDRFFAVRPEGSVSTLKIQRTERGDSAVYLCASSLVGESTDTQYFGPGTRLTVL.

This clonotype has more than one count but fewer than ten. CDR3 in amino acids: CASSQDTWTGIYEQYF. CDR3 nucleotide sequence: TGTGCCAGCAGCCAAGATACCTGGACAGGGATCTACGAGCAGTACTTC. This chain joins TRBV3-1 and TRBJ2-7, with 8 bases that match TRBD1. Germline V CDR1 and CDR2: LGHDT, YNNKEL (reference sequence). The CDR3 totals 16 residues. The trim removed 0 bases at V and 3 bases at J, leaving 7 bases unmatched.

This chain joins TRBV25-1 and TRBJ1-2, with D perhaps TRBD1 (5 bases). CDR3 length equals 14 residues. Trimming pared 4 bases from V and 1 base from J, leaving 10 bases between. Germline CDR1 is MGHDK and CDR2 is SYGVNS. CDR3 DNA sequence: TGTGCCAGCAGTGGGGGACGGCTTAACTATGGCTACACCTTC. Residues: CASSGGRLNYGYTF.

V and J are TRBV4-1 and TRBJ2-5; 10 bases line up with TRBD2. This CDR3 has 15 residues. The germline V gene encodes CDR1 MGHRA and CDR2 YSYEKL. V shed 4 bases and J 3 bases; nucleotides not matched to a gene: 5. In nucleotides, the CDR3 is TGCGCCAGCAGCCTCCCCGGGACTAGCGAAGAGACCCAGTACTTC. It codes for CASSLPGTSEETQYF.

In this sample, this clonotype turned up a few times. The V call is TRBV10-3, the J call TRBJ2-1; D is perhaps TRBD1 (6 bases). The CDR3 contains 14 residues. With 6 bases removed from V and 2 bases from J, the gap between germline ends came to 11 bases. Germline CDR1 is ENHRY and CDR2 is SYGVKD. CDR3 protein: CAIREQGPYNEQFF. CDR3 nucleotides: TGTGCCATCAGGGAACAGGGTCCCTACAATGAGCAGTTCTTC.

V and J are TRBV15 and TRBJ2-1; D is unclear. This CDR3 region has 13 residues. Trimming shortened V by 1 base and J by 7 bases, and 8 bases separated the two germline ends. Germline V gene lookup returns CDR1 LNHNV and CDR2 YYDKDF (reference sequence). CDR3 sequence: CATSRGEGNEQFF. In nucleotides, the CDR3 is TGTGCCACCAGCAGAGGGGAAGGTAATGAGCAGTTCTTC.

This chain links TRBV6-2 or TRBV6-3 with TRBJ2-1; 11 positions agree with TRBD2. V lost 8 bases and J lost 4; bases outside the gene matches: 13. Germline V gene lookup returns CDR1 MNHEY and CDR2 SVGEGT. The length of the CDR3 is 17 residues. As DNA, the CDR3 is TGTGCCAGCCTCCCCAACCACCTAGCGGGAGGTTACAATGAGCAGTTCTTC. This gives the protein CASLPNHLAGGYNEQFF.